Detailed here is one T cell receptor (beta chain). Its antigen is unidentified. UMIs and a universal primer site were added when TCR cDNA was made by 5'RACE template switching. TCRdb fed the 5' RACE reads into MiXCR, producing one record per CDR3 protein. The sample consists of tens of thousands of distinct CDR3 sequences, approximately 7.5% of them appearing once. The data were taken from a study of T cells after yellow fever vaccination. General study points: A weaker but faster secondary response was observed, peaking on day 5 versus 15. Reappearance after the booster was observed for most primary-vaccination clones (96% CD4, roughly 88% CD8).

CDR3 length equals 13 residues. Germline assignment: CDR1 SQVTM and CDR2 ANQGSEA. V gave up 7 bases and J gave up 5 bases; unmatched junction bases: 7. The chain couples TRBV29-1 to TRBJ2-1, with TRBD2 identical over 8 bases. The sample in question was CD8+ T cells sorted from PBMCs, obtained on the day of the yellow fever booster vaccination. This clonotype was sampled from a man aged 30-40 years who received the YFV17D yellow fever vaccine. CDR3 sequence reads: CSAWSGSDNEQFF. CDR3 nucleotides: TGCAGCGCATGGAGCGGGAGTGACAATGAGCAGTTCTTC.